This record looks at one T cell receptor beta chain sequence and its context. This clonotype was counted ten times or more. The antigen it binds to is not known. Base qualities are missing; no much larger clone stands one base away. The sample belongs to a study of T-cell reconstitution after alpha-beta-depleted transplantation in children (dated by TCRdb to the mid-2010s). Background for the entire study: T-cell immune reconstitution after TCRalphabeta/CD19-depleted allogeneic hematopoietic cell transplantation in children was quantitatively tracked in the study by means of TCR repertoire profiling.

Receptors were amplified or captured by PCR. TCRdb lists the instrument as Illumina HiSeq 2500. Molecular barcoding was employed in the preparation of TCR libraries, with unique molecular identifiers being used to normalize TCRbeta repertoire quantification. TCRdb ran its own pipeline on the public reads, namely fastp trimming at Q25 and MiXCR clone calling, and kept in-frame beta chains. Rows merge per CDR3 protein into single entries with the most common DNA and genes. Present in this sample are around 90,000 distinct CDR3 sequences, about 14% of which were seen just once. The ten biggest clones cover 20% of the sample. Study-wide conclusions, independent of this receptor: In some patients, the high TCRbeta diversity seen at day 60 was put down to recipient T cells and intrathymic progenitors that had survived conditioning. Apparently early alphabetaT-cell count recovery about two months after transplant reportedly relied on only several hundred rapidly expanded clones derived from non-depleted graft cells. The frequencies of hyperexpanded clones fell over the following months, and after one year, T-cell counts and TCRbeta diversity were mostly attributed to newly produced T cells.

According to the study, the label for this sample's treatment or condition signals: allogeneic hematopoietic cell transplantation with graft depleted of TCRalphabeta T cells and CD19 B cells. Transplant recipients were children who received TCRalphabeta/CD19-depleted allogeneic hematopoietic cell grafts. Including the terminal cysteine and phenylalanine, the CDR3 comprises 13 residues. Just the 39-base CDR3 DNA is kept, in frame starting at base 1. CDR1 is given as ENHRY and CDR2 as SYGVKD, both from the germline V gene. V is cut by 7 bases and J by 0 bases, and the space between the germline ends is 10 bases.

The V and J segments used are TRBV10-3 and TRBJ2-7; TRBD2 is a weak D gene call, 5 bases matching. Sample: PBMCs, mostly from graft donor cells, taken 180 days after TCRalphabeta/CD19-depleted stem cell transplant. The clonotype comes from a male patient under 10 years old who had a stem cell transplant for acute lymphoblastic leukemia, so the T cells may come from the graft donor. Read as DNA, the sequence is TGTGCCATCACCCCCCGGGACTCCTACGAGCAGTACTTC. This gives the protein CAITPRDSYEQYF.